This TCR beta chain was obtained from a study of blood T cell repertoires in COVID-19. Across the whole study: Both acute and convalescent COVID-19 samples were obtained from the United States, Italy and Spain. T cells, B-cell-depleted T cells, or PBMCs provided the cDNA or gDNA that served as material.

This clone was seen only a few times. Original processing methods: Counts of nucleated cells, estimated from reference gene primer amplification, were obtained. The protocol was immunoSEQ multiplex PCR, while the TCRdb copy is restricted to in-frame clones and leaves out a portion. The V and J calls and clone size are taken from that table; D and trimming were inferred from the DNA. Here the sample spans tens of thousands of clones, just under 85% being singletons. The V end was cut by 4 bases, the J end by 3 bases, with 15 bases between. Germline CDR1 and CDR2: MGHDK and SYGVNS. This CDR3 comprises 15 residues.

This chain joins TRBV25-1 and TRBJ1-1; a weak D match, TRBD1 (6 bases). Sequenced: peripheral blood. The clonotype originates from a woman aged 70-85 years with active or convalescent COVID-19. CDR3 nucleotides: TGTGCCAGCAGTGGGCTAACCTGGACAGACACTGAAGCTTTCTTT. This translates into CASSGLTWTDTEAFF.